The next 4 T cell receptor beta chains were all read from a single sample in a study of blood T cell repertoires in COVID-19. Repertoires were generated with immunoSEQ multiplex PCR, while TCRdb's copy carries only in-frame clones and drops some. The sample consists of under 200,000 clones, about four fifths of them appearing once. The sample comprised peripheral blood. The receptors shown here come from a woman of 80 years or more with acute or convalescent COVID-19.

The chain carries TRBV7-8 and TRBJ1-2; D might be TRBD1 (6 bases). V was shortened by 5 bases and J by 10 bases, with 23 bases between the two germline ends. The CDR3 loop spans 15 amino acids. Germline CDR1 SGHVS, CDR2 FQNEAQ. The CDR3 DNA follows: TGTGCCAGCAGCGCCTACAGGGTGCCGAGACCCCCCTACACCTTC. Its protein is CASSAYRVPRPPYTF.

The CDR3 region is CASSFGVWEQYF. CDR3 in DNA: TGTGCCAGCAGTTTCGGGGTTTGGGAGCAGTACTTC. The gene calls are TRBV28 and TRBJ2-7, with TRBD2 as a possible D gene (5 bases). Trimming removed 3 bases from V and 7 bases from J, with 10 bases in between. The CDR3 extends over 12 amino acids. The germline V gene encodes CDR1 MDHEN and CDR2 SYDVKM.

This clone was picked up a small number of times. The chain employs TRBV29-1 and TRBJ2-7; 7 bases align to TRBD2. The CDR3 consists of 12 residues. The junction had 8 bases not matched to a gene; V was cut back by 7 bases and J by 5 bases. From germline, CDR1 is SQVTM and CDR2 ANQGSEA. In DNA form, the CDR3 reads TGCAGCGCCGTTGGGGGGGTAGACGAGCAGTACTTC. The encoded protein is CSAVGGVDEQYF.

V and J are TRBV6-2 or TRBV6-3 and TRBJ1-1; TRBD1 agrees at 9 bases. CDR1 is MNHEY and CDR2 is SVGEGT in the germline V gene. V dropped 1 base and J dropped 1; count of bases not matched to a gene: 10. The CDR3 has 18 residues. In nucleotides, the CDR3 is TGTGCCAGCAGTTACTATCCCGGGACAGGGAGGACGAACACTGAAGCTTTCTTT. Its protein product is CASSYYPGTGRTNTEAFF.